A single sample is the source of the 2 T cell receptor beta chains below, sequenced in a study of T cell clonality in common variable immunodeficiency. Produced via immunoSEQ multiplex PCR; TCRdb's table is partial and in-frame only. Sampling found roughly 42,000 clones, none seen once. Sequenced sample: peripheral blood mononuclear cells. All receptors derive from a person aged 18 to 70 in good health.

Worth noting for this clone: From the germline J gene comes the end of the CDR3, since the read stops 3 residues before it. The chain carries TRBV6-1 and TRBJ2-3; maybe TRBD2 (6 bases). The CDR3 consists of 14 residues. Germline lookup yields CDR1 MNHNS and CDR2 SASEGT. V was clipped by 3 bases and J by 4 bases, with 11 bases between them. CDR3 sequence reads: CASSDPGEADTQYF. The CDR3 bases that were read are TGTGCCAGCAGTGACCCGGGGGAGGCAGATACG.

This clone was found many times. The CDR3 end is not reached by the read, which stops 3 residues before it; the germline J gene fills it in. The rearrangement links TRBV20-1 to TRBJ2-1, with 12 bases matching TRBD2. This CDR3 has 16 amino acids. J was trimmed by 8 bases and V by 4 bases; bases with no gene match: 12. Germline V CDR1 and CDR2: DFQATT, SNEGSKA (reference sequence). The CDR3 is CSAKRGETSGSYEQFF. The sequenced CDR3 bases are TGCAGTGCTAAGAGGGGTGAGACTAGCGGGAGCTATGAG.